This entry lists 30 T cell receptor beta chains sequenced from one sample in a study of shared clonotypes between healthy human individuals. TCRdb's table, derived via immunoSEQ multiplex PCR, lists solely in-frame clones and lacks some. The sample includes about 1 million clones, roughly 70% seen only once; the top ten take 1.5%. Sample: memory CD4+ T cells sorted from blood. Subset reported: CD45RA-negative fraction. Receptors originate from a man in his late teens or twenties in good health.

This chain joins TRBV6-5 and TRBJ2-5, with a tentative D call TRBD1 (6 bases). CDR3 length equals 13 residues. V was pared by 6 bases and J by 6 bases, with 14 bases between. Germline V lookup: CDR1 MNHEY, CDR2 SVGAGI. CDR3 loop: CASRRATGKTQYF. The CDR3 coding sequence is TGTGCCAGCAGACGAGCTACAGGGAAGACCCAGTACTTC.

This clone was detected a few times. The chain joins TRBV6-5 to TRBJ1-6, with D possibly being TRBD1 (5 bases). The germline V gene encodes CDR1 MNHEY and CDR2 SVGAGI. V shed 6 bases and J shed 10 bases, with 16 bases lying between them. The CDR3 is 14 residues long. CDR3 amino acids: CASSPMGPSSPLHF. The CDR3 nucleotides read TGTGCCAGCAGCCCAATGGGGCCCAGCTCACCCCTCCACTTT.

This clone was detected a few times. The V and J genes are TRBV5-1 and TRBJ2-1, with D unresolved. This CDR3 contains 16 residues. Germline CDR1 and CDR2: SGHRS and YFSETQ. Between the trimmed V and J ends, which lost 1 base and 3 bases, there was a span of 14 bases. The CDR3 bases are TGCGCCAGCAGCTTGTCAGGAGACCCACTCTACAATGAGCAGTTCTTC. It encodes CASSLSGDPLYNEQFF. The whole variable domain, remainder taken from reference TRBV5-1 and TRBJ2-1, is KAGVTQTPRYLIKTRGQQVTLSCSPISGHRSVSWYQQTPGQGLQFLFEYFSETQRNKGNFPGRFSGRQFSNSRSEMNVSTLELGDSALYLCASSLSGDPLYNEQFFGPGTRLTVL.

The rearrangement links TRBV4-3 to TRBJ2-3, with D possibly matching TRBD2 (5 bases). Trimming removed 0 bases from V and 3 bases from J, with 7 bases in between. Germline CDR1 and CDR2: LGHNA and YSLEER. The CDR3 runs 14 residues. CDR3 sequence reads: CASSQDPGTDTQYF. For the CDR3, the DNA is TGCGCCAGCAGCCAAGACCCGGGAACAGATACGCAGTATTTT.

The genes are TRBV27 and TRBJ1-1; D gene uncertain. This CDR3 is 13 amino acids long. The V end lost 7 bases, the J end lost 1 base, and 10 bases lay between the germline ends. Germline V gene data show CDR1 as MNHEY and CDR2 as SMNVEV (reference sequence). This CDR3 is CASTHRQNTEAFF. CDR3 sequence (DNA): TGTGCCAGCACCCATCGACAGAACACTGAAGCTTTCTTT.

This CDR3 is CASSLSGQGGNYNSPLHF. CDR3 sequence (DNA): TGTGCCAGCAGCTTGTCGGGACAGGGGGGTAATTATAATTCACCCCTCCACTTT. The chain has TRBV11-2 and TRBJ1-6, with 11 bases fitting TRBD1. V shed 3 bases and J 4 bases; nucleotides not matched to a gene: 8. CDR1 is SGHAT and CDR2 is FQNNGV in the germline V gene. The CDR3 is 18 residues long.

The chain couples TRBV6-1 to TRBJ2-1; 9 positions match TRBD2. This CDR3 region has 16 residues. CDR1 is MNHNS and CDR2 is SASEGT in the germline V gene. Trimming at V came to 4 bases and at J to 8 bases, leaving 12 bases not matched to a gene. The CDR3 DNA reads as TGTGCCAGCAGTGCCCTCGGCGCGGGGGGGCCCTATGAGCAGTTCTTC. It codes for CASSALGAGGPYEQFF.

The rearrangement links TRBV5-4 to TRBJ2-5, with 10 nucleotides matching TRBD2. The CDR3 length is 15 residues. The germline gives CDR1 SGHNT, CDR2 YYREEE (reference sequence). V lost 0 bases to trimming and J lost 5 bases; unmatched junction nucleotides: 4. As DNA, the CDR3 is TGTGCCAGCAGCTTGGCCAGCGGGGGGGGTGAGACCCAGTACTTC. This translates into CASSLASGGGETQYF.

The chain links TRBV30 to TRBJ2-7, with a possible D match to TRBD2 (6 bases). Trimming left V 4 bases short and J 3 bases short, with 16 bases between. Germline V CDR1 and CDR2: GTSNPN, SVGIG (reference sequence). The CDR3 consists of 14 residues. The CDR3 DNA is TGTGCCTGGACCAAGGGACTTAGCGGCTACGAGCAGTACTTC. Protein sequence: CAWTKGLSGYEQYF.

The V call is TRBV11-2, the J call TRBJ2-2; no clear D. Between the trimmed V and J ends, which lost 4 bases and 1 base, there was a span of 16 bases. Germline V gives CDR1 SGHAT, CDR2 FQNNGV. The CDR3 consists of 17 residues. CDR3 amino acids: CASSSPAGQRNTGELFF. The DNA of the CDR3 is TGTGCCAGCAGCTCTCCGGCCGGGCAGAGGAACACCGGGGAGCTGTTTTTT. Together with reference TRBV11-2 and TRBJ2-2, the CDR3 gives the full variable domain: EAGVAQSPRYKIIEKRQSVAFWCNPISGHATLYWYQQILGQGPKLLIQFQNNGVVDDSQLPKDRFSAERLKGVDSTLKIQPAKLEDSAVYLCASSSPAGQRNTGELFFGEGSRLTVL.

DNA of the CDR3: TGTGCCAGCAGCGCCACTAGCGGGAGGGCCCATGAGCAGTTCTTC. Residues: CASSATSGRAHEQFF. The chain uses TRBV7-9 and TRBJ2-1, with 13 bases lining up with TRBD2. This CDR3 comprises 15 residues. The ends lost 5 bases at V and 8 bases at J; junction bases unmatched: 6. Germline values: CDR1 SEHNR, CDR2 FQNEAQ (reference sequence). Full variable domain (outside the CDR3, taken from reference TRBV7-9 and TRBJ2-1): DTGVSQNPRHKITKRGQNVTFRCDPISEHNRLYWYRQTLGQGPEFLTYFQNEAQLEKSRLLSDRFSAERPKGSFSTLEIQRTEQGDSAMYLCASSATSGRAHEQFFGPGTRLTVL.

The genes are TRBV7-8 and TRBJ1-1; possible D gene TRBD1, 5 bases. Trimming took 6 bases from V and 0 from J, leaving 11 bases between them. CDR1 and CDR2 (germline): SGHVS, FQNEAQ. CDR3 size: 14 residues. CDR3 DNA: TGTGCCAGCAGGGTGGGACGGTTGAACACTGAAGCTTTCTTT. Translation: CASRVGRLNTEAFF. The variable domain in full, completed from reference TRBV7-8 and TRBJ1-1, reads GAGVSQSPRYKVAKRGQDVALRCDPISGHVSLFWYQQALGQGPEFLTYFQNEAQLDKSGLPSDRFFAERPEGSVSTLKIQRTQQEDSAVYLCASRVGRLNTEAFFGQGTRLTVV.

The rearrangement joins TRBV6-1 to TRBJ1-2, with a tentative D call TRBD1 (6 bases). V was pared by 7 bases and J by 7 bases, with 22 bases between. CDR1 and CDR2 from the germline V gene are MNHNS and SASEGT. This CDR3 spans 15 amino acids. The CDR3 coding sequence is TGTGCCAGCACCCTAAATGGGGGGCTCCGGCTTGGCTACACCTTC. Amino acid sequence: CASTLNGGLRLGYTF.

The chain carries TRBV28 and TRBJ1-2, with D perhaps matching TRBD1 (5 bases). From germline, CDR1 is MDHEN and CDR2 SYDVKM. The CDR3 length is 16 residues. The ends were cut back, 5 bases at V and 7 bases at J, with 23 bases in the middle. CDR3 DNA sequence: TGTGCCAGCAGTGCCCTGGGGAAAGGTCCTGGGGGTGGCTACACCTTC. This sequence encodes CASSALGKGPGGGYTF.

V gene TRBV7-9 combines with J gene TRBJ2-1, with 8 bases identical to TRBD2. There are 16 residues in the CDR3. The V segment lost 11 bases and the J segment 0 bases; nucleotides outside the gene matches: 12. Germline V gives CDR1 SEHNR, CDR2 FQNEAQ (reference sequence). Written as DNA, the CDR3 is TGTGCCTGCTCAAAGCGGGAGAGAAGCTCCTACAATGAGCAGTTCTTC. It translates to CACSKRERSSYNEQFF.

The J gene is TRBJ2-6, the V gene TRBV5-6; D not certain. Trimming removed 4 bases at V and 0 bases at J, with 11 bases between. Germline V gene sequence: CDR1 SGHDT, CDR2 YYEEEE. The CDR3 runs to 16 residues. In DNA, the CDR3 is TGTGCCAGCAGCCCCCGGTTGAACTCTGGGGCCAACGTCCTGACTTTC. This encodes CASSPRLNSGANVLTF.

The chain combines TRBV18 with TRBJ1-1; D is possibly TRBD1 (6 bases). CDR3 length equals 13 residues. Trimming took off 5 bases at V and 6 bases at J, with 13 bases between the two ends. Germline assignment: CDR1 KGHSH and CDR2 LQKENI. This chain's CDR3 is CASSSEGVAEAFF. CDR3 sequence (DNA): TGTGCCAGCTCAAGCGAGGGGGTCGCTGAAGCTTTCTTT.

The rearrangement links TRBV11-2 to TRBJ2-1, with a tentative D call TRBD1 (5 bases). There are 16 residues in the CDR3. V was clipped by 2 bases and J by 0 bases, with 11 bases between them. Germline V lookup: CDR1 SGHAT, CDR2 FQNNGV. The CDR3 DNA is TGTGCCAGCAGCTTAAGGCCTGACAGCTCCTACAATGAGCAGTTCTTC. Encoded protein: CASSLRPDSSYNEQFF.

This chain links TRBV12-5 with TRBJ2-7; D possibly corresponds to TRBD2 (5 bases). Trimming removed 5 bases from V and 5 bases from J, with 10 bases in between. In germline, CDR1 is LGHNT, CDR2 FRNRAP. The CDR3 consists of 12 residues. The CDR3 protein is CASGPLGNEQYF. The DNA of the CDR3 is TGTGCTAGTGGTCCCCTCGGGAACGAGCAGTACTTC.

The chain recombines TRBV6-5 with TRBJ2-7, with D perhaps matching TRBD1 (6 bases). The CDR3 has 14 residues. Trimming cost V 0 bases and J 0 bases, with 6 bases left between them. Germline V CDR1 and CDR2: MNHEY, SVGAGI. The DNA of the CDR3 is TGTGCCAGCAGTTACTCGGACAGCTCCTACGAGCAGTACTTC. This sequence encodes CASSYSDSSYEQYF.

The chain links TRBV5-1 to TRBJ2-3; D possibly uses TRBD1 or TRBD2 (5 bases each). Trimming pared 4 bases from V and 0 bases from J, leaving 9 bases between. Germline CDR1 reads SGHRS; CDR2 reads YFSETQ. The CDR3 runs 14 residues. CDR3: CASSVRDSTDTQYF. In DNA, the CDR3 is TGCGCCAGCAGCGTTAGGGACAGCACAGATACGCAGTATTTT.

The chain joins TRBV5-5 to TRBJ1-4, with TRBD1 as a possible D gene (5 bases). V lost 4 bases, J lost 5 bases, and 18 bases lay in between. The CDR3 has 16 residues. Germline V gene lookup returns CDR1 SGHKS and CDR2 YYEKEE (reference sequence). The CDR3 reads CASSRVTVGANEKLFF. The CDR3 nucleotides read TGTGCCAGCAGCCGTGTGACAGTCGGGGCGAATGAAAAACTGTTTTTT.

V is TRBV19 and J is TRBJ1-5; D is perhaps TRBD1 (5 bases). Trimming took 4 bases from V and 7 from J, leaving 14 bases between them. This CDR3 is 14 amino acids long. Per germline, CDR1 LNHDA and CDR2 SQIVND (reference sequence). The DNA for the CDR3 is TGTGCCAGTAGTACGTCAGGGAACAGCCAGCCCCAGCATTTT. This gives the protein CASSTSGNSQPQHF.

The chain combines TRBV5-6 with TRBJ2-3; D might be TRBD2 (6 bases). The CDR3 consists of 18 residues. V was trimmed by 4 bases and J by 0 bases, leaving 21 bases between them. Looked up from germline, CDR1 is SGHDT and CDR2 is YYEEEE. DNA of the CDR3: TGTGCCAGCAGCCCTTCTTTGCTCGCGGGAAGGAGCACAGATACGCAGTATTTT. This encodes CASSPSLLAGRSTDTQYF. Combining the CDR3 with reference TRBV5-6 and TRBJ2-3 gives the whole variable domain DAGVTQSPTHLIKTRGQQVTLRCSPKSGHDTVSWYQQALGQGPQFIFQYYEEEERQRGNFPDRFSGHQFPNYSSELNVNALLLGDSALYLCASSPSLLAGRSTDTQYFGPGTRLTVL.

V gene TRBV2 combines with J gene TRBJ1-4, with a possible D match to TRBD1 (6 bases). V dropped 2 bases and J dropped 3 bases, with 10 bases sitting between them. The CDR3 is 15 amino acids. From germline, CDR1 is SNHLY and CDR2 FYNNEI. CDR3 DNA sequence: TGTGCCAGCAGTGAACTGGGGGCACCTAATGAAAAACTGTTTTTT. Translation gives CASSELGAPNEKLFF.

The sample holds a few counts of this clone. This chain links TRBV5-1 with TRBJ2-1, with TRBD1 as a possible D gene (6 bases). Germline-derived CDR1 and CDR2 are SGHRS and YFSETQ. Trimming pared 0 bases from V and 6 bases from J, leaving 16 bases between. CDR3 size: 16 residues. The CDR3 bases are TGCGCCAGCAGCTTGGCTCAGGGGATGTTCCCCAATGAGCAGTTCTTC. Its protein is CASSLAQGMFPNEQFF.

The rearrangement joins TRBV6-5 to TRBJ1-2, with D tentatively TRBD1 (5 bases). The CDR3 is 13 amino acids. V lost 5 bases to trimming and J lost 8 bases, with 15 bases between them. From germline, CDR1 is MNHEY and CDR2 SVGAGI. As DNA, the CDR3 is TGTGCCAGCAGTCCTACCTCGGGGCGAGGCTACACCTTC. Translation: CASSPTSGRGYTF.

This rearrangement joins TRBV30 to TRBJ1-5; TRBD1 might be the D (5 bases). The CDR3 extends over 13 amino acids. The germline gives CDR1 GTSNPN, CDR2 SVGIG (reference sequence). V gave up 2 bases and J gave up 7 bases, with 12 bases separating them. DNA of the CDR3: TGTGCCTGGAGTCAGGCAGGGTCCCAGCCCCAGCATTTT. It codes for CAWSQAGSQPQHF.

CDR3: CASSPQGQGASGYTF. In DNA, the CDR3 is TGCGCCAGCAGCCCCCAGGGACAGGGGGCGTCAGGCTACACCTTC. V usage is TRBV4-1 and J usage is TRBJ1-2; 12 nucleotides agree with TRBD1. CDR1 is MGHRA, CDR2 YSYEKL, per germline. The CDR3 is 15 residues long. V trimming: 4 bases; J trimming: 8 bases; junction bases outside the gene matches: 8.

This rearrangement joins TRBV11-3 to TRBJ2-3; TRBD2 agrees at 9 bases. The CDR3 length is 20 residues. Germline V gives CDR1 SGHNT, CDR2 YENEEA. V gave up 9 bases and J gave up 4 bases; unmatched junction bases: 26. This CDR3 reads CASRPGSSGTQLEYSDTQYF. For the CDR3, the DNA is TGTGCCAGTAGACCTGGGTCTAGCGGGACCCAGTTGGAGTATTCAGATACGCAGTATTTT.